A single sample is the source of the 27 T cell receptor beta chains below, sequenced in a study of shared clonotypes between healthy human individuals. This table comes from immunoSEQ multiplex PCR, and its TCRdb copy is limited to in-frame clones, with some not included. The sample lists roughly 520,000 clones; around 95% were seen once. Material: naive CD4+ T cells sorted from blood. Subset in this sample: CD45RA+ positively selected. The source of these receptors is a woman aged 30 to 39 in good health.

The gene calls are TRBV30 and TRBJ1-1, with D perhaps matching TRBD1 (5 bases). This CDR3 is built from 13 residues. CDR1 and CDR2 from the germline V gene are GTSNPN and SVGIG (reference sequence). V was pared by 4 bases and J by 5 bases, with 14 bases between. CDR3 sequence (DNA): TGTGCCTGGACCCTCTTGGGGGTTACTGAAGCTTTCTTT. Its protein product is CAWTLLGVTEAFF.

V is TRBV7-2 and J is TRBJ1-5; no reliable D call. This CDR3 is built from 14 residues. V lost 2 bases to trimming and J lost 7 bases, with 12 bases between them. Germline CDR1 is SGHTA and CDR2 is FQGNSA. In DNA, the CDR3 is TGTGCCAGCAGCTTATCGGTGGTTGGGCAGCCCCAGCATTTT. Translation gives CASSLSVVGQPQHF.

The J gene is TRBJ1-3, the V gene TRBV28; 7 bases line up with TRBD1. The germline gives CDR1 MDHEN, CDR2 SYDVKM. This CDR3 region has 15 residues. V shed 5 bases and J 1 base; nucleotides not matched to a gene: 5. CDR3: CASSDPGGSGNTIYF. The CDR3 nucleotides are TGTGCCAGCAGTGACCCAGGGGGTTCTGGAAACACCATATATTTT.

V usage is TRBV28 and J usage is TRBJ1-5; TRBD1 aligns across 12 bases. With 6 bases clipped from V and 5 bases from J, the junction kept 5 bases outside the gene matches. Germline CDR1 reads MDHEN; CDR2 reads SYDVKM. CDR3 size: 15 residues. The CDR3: CASSTGTGGDQPQHF. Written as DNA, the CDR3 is TGTGCCAGCAGCACTGGGACAGGGGGCGATCAGCCCCAGCATTTT.

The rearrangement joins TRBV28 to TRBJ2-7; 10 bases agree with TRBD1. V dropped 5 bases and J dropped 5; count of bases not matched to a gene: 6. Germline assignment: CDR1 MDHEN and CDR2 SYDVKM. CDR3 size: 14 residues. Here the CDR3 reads CASSETGGTDEQYF. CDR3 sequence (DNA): TGTGCCAGCAGTGAGACAGGGGGCACCGACGAGCAGTACTTC.

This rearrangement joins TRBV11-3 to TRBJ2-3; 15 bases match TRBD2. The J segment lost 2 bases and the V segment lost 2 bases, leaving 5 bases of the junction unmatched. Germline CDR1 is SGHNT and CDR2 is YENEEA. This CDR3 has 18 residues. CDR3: CASSLRGTSGRTTDTQYF. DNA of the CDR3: TGTGCCAGCAGCTTACGGGGGACTAGCGGGAGGACCACAGATACGCAGTATTTT. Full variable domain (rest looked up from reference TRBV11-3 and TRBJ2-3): EAGVVQSPRYKIIEKKQPVAFWCNPISGHNTLYWYLQNLGQGPELLIRYENEEAVDDSQLPKDRFSAERLKGVDSTLKIQPAELGDSAVYLCASSLRGTSGRTTDTQYFGPGTRLTVL.

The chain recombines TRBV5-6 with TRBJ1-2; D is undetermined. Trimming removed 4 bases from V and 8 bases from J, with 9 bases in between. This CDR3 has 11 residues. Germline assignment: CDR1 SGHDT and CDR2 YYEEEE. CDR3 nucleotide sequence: TGTGCCAGCAGCGCCTTCTTGGGCTACACCTTC. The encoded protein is CASSAFLGYTF.

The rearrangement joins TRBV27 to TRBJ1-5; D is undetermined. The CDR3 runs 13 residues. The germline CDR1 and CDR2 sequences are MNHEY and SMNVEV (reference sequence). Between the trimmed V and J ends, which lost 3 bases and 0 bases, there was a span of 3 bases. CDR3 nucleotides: TGTGCCAGCAGTTTTGCTAGCAATCAGCCCCAGCATTTT. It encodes CASSFASNQPQHF.

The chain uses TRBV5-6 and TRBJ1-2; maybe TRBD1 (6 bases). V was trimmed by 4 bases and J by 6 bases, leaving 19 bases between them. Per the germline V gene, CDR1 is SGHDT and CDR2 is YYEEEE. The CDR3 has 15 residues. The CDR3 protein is CASSRRTAPGDGYTF. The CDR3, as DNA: TGTGCCAGCAGCCGTAGGACAGCACCAGGGGATGGCTACACCTTC.

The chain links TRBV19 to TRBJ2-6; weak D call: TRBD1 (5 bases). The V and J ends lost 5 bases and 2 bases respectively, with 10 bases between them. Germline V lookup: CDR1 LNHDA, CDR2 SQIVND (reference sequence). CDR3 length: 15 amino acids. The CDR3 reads CASSPGFPGANVLTF. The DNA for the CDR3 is TGTGCCAGTAGTCCAGGGTTCCCTGGGGCCAACGTCCTGACTTTC.

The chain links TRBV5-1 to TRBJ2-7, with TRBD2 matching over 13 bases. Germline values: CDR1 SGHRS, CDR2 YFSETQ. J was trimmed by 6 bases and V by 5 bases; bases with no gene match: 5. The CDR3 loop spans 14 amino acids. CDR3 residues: CASRGLAGEREQYF. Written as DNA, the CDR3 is TGCGCCAGCAGAGGACTAGCGGGAGAGCGCGAGCAGTACTTC. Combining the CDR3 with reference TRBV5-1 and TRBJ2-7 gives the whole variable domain KAGVTQTPRYLIKTRGQQVTLSCSPISGHRSVSWYQQTPGQGLQFLFEYFSETQRNKGNFPGRFSGRQFSNSRSEMNVSTLELGDSALYLCASRGLAGEREQYFGPGTRLTVT.

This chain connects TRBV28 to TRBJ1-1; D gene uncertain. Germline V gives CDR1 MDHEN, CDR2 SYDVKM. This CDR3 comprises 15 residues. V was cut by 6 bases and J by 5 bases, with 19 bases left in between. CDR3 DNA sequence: TGTGCCAGCAGCACTCCCGTCTCGGGGAGGACTGAAGCTTTCTTT. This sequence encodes CASSTPVSGRTEAFF.

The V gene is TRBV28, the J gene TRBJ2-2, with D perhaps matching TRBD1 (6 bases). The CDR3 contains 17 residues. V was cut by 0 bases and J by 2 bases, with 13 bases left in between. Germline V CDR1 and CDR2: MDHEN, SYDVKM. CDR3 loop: CASSLWDLTGNTGELFF. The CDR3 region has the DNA TGTGCCAGCAGTTTATGGGATCTGACAGGAAACACCGGGGAGCTGTTTTTT.

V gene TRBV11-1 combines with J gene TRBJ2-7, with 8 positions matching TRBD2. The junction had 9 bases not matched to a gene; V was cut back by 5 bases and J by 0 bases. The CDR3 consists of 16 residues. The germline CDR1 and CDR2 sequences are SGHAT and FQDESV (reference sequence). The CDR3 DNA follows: TGTGCCAGCAGCCGAGGGGTGGGGACTAGCTCCTACGAGCAGTACTTC. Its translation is CASSRGVGTSSYEQYF.

The DNA of the CDR3 is TGTGCCAGCAGCTTACTTCCGGGACTAGCGGGTGTTGGGCAGTTCTTC. It codes for CASSLLPGLAGVGQFF. V and J are TRBV5-4 and TRBJ2-1, with 12 bases identical to TRBD2. After removal of 2 bases from V and 12 bases from J, the junction contained 12 bases not matched to a gene. The germline V gene has CDR1 SGHNT and CDR2 YYREEE (reference sequence). CDR3 size: 16 residues.

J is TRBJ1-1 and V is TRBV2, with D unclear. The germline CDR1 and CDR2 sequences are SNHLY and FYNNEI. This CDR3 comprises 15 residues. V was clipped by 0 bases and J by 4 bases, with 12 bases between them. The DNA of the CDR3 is TGTGCCAGCAGTGAAGCGCTTCCGGGGAGCACTGAAGCTTTCTTT. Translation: CASSEALPGSTEAFF.

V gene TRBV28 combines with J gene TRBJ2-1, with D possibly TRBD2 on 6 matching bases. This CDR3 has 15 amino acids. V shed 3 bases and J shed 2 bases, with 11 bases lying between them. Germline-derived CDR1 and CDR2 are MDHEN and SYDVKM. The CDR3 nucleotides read TGTGCCAGCAGTTTTGGGCGGGGCGCCTACAATGAGCAGTTCTTC. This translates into CASSFGRGAYNEQFF. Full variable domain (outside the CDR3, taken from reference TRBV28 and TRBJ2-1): DVKVTQSSRYLVKRTGEKVFLECVQDMDHENMFWYRQDPGLGLRLIYFSYDVKMKEKGDIPEGYSVSREKKERFSLILESASTNQTSMYLCASSFGRGAYNEQFFGPGTRLTVL.

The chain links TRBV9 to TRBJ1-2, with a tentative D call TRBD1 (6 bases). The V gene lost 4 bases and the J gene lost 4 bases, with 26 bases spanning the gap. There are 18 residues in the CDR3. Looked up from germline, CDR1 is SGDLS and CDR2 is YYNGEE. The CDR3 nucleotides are TGTGCCAGCAGCCCCCGAGGGGGGGCCCTGTGGTCGGGCTATGGCTACACCTTC. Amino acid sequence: CASSPRGGALWSGYGYTF.

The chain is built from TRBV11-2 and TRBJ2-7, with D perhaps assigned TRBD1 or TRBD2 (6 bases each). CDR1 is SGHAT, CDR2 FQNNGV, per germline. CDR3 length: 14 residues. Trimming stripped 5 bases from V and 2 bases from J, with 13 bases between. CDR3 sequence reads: CASSRGGLAYEQYF. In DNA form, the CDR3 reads TGTGCCAGCAGCCGAGGGGGGTTGGCCTACGAGCAGTACTTC.

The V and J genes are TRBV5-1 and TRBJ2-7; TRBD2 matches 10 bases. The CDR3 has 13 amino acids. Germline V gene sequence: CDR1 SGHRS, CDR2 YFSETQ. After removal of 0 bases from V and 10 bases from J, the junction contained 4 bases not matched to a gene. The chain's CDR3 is CASSLERGGEQYF. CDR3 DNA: TGCGCCAGCAGCTTGGAGCGGGGGGGTGAACAGTACTTC.

In DNA form, the CDR3 reads TGCAGCGTTGCTGGGGGGACCTCTGGAAACACCATATATTTT. Encoded protein: CSVAGGTSGNTIYF. The chain joins TRBV29-1 to TRBJ1-3, with D possibly being TRBD1 (5 bases). Trimming removed 4 bases at V and 0 bases at J, with 10 bases between. The germline V gene encodes CDR1 SQVTM and CDR2 ANQGSEA. This CDR3 is 14 amino acids long.

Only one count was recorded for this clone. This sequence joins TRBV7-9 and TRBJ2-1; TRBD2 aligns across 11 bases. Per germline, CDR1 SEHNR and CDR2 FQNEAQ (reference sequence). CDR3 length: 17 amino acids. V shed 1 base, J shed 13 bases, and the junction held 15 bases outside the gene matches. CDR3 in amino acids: CASSLVARLAGGPVQFF. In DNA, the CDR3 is TGTGCCAGCAGCTTAGTTGCCCGGCTAGCGGGAGGACCAGTCCAGTTCTTC.

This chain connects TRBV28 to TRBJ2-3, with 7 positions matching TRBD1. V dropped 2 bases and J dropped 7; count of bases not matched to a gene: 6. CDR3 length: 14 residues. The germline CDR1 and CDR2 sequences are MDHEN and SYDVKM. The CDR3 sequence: CASSLGARGNTQYF. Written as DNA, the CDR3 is TGTGCCAGCAGTTTAGGGGCCAGGGGGAATACGCAGTATTTT.

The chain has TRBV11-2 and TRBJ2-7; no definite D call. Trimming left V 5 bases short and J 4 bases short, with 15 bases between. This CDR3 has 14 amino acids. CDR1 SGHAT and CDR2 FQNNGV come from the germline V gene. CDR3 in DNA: TGTGCCAGCAGCCGAGCTGACATTAGTTACGAGCAGTACTTC. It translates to CASSRADISYEQYF.

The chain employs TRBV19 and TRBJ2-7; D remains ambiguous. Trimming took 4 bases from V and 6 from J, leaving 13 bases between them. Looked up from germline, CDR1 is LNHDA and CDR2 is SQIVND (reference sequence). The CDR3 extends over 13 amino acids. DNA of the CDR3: TGTGCCAGTAGTAGAGAGAGGAACTCCGAGCAGTACTTC. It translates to CASSRERNSEQYF.

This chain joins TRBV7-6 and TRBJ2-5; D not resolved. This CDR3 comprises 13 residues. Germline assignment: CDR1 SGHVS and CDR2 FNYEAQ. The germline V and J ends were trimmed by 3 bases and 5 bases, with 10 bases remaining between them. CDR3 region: CASSFRSKETQYF. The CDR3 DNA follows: TGTGCCAGCAGCTTTCGGTCGAAGGAGACCCAGTACTTC.

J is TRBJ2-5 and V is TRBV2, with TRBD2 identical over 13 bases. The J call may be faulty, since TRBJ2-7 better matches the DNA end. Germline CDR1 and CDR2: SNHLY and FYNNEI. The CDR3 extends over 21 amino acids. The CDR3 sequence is CASRPPPPGTLGLAGAYEQYF. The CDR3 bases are TGTGCCAGCAGGCCTCCACCTCCCGGGACCCTTGGACTAGCGGGGGCCTACGAGCAGTACTTC.